The 14 T cell receptor beta chains given below trace back to one sample, sequenced in a study of T-cell reconstitution after alpha-beta-depleted transplantation in children. TCRbeta library preparation incorporated unique molecular identifiers. Using its own MiXCR run on the PCR reads, TCRdb lists one record per CDR3 protein. The data contain about 1,000,000 distinct CDR3 sequences, 25% to 35% of them singletons. Source: PBMCs, mostly from graft donor cells, taken 360 days after TCRalphabeta/CD19-depleted stem cell transplant. Source of these receptors: a boy younger than two who had a stem cell transplant for SCID, so the T cells may come from the graft donor.

This clonotype has just a few counts. This sequence joins TRBV20-1 and TRBJ2-3; possible D gene TRBD2, 7 bases. Trimming removed 3 bases at V and 6 bases at J, with 22 bases between. Germline V lookup: CDR1 DFQATT, CDR2 SNEGSKA (reference sequence). The CDR3 covers 16 residues. For the CDR3, the DNA is TGCAGTGCTAGTTGGGGGGGGGCCGTCTCTGCCGATACGCAGTATTTT. It specifies CSASWGGAVSADTQYF.

The table lists this clonotype with many counts. The junction shows a germline mismatch at one end, possibly a read error. V gene TRBV5-1 combines with J gene TRBJ2-2, with 7 bases matching TRBD1. Germline CDR1 is SGHRS and CDR2 is YFSETQ. The CDR3 contains 14 residues. CDR3 DNA: TGTGCCAGCAGTCTGACAGGGTCAACCGGGGAGCTGTTTTTT. Its translation: CASSLTGSTGELFF.

V and J are TRBV5-1 and TRBJ2-5, with D possibly matching TRBD2 (5 bases). V lost 4 bases to trimming and J lost 3 bases, with 16 bases between them. This CDR3 is built from 15 residues. Per germline, CDR1 SGHRS and CDR2 YFSETQ. The CDR3 loop reads CASSRSLAGKETQYF. For the CDR3, the DNA is TGCGCCAGCAGCCGATCACTTGCGGGTAAAGAGACCCAGTACTTC.

Only a few counts were recorded for this clonotype. The genes are TRBV24-1 and TRBJ2-2; no firm D call. Deletions cut 3 bases from V and 4 bases from J, with 11 bases between. Germline V lookup: CDR1 KGHDR, CDR2 SFDVKD. CDR3 length: 15 amino acids. Here the CDR3 reads CATSDPRHRTGELFF. The CDR3 DNA sequence: TGTGCCACCAGTGATCCCCGACATCGCACCGGGGAGCTGTTTTTT.

V is TRBV20-1 and J is TRBJ2-3; D unclear. CDR1 DFQATT and CDR2 SNEGSKA come from the germline V gene (reference sequence). CDR3 length: 13 residues. V was shortened by 3 bases and J by 2 bases, with 9 bases between the two germline ends. The CDR3 DNA reads TGCAGTGCTAGGGGAACGGACACAGATACGCAGTATTTT. This translates into CSARGTDTDTQYF.

The count of this clonotype is one. The chain joins TRBV18 to TRBJ2-7; the match to TRBD1 covers 8 bases. The germline gives CDR1 KGHSH, CDR2 LQKENI. V was pared by 2 bases and J by 7 bases, with 4 bases of the junction left unmatched. This CDR3 has 13 amino acids. CDR3 nucleotide sequence: TGTGCCAGCTCACCAGGACAGGGTATGGAGCAGTACTTC. Amino acid sequence: CASSPGQGMEQYF.

The rearrangement links TRBV20-1 to TRBJ2-5; 13 positions agree with TRBD2. This CDR3 is 15 amino acids long. V lost 6 bases to trimming and J lost 1 base; unmatched junction nucleotides: 5. CDR1 is DFQATT, CDR2 SNEGSKA, per germline (reference sequence). The CDR3, as DNA: TGCAGTGCGACCGGACTAGCGGGGGCCCAAGAGACCCAGTACTTC. Amino acid sequence: CSATGLAGAQETQYF.

This chain connects TRBV3-1 to TRBJ2-2, with D tentatively TRBD1 or TRBD2 (7 bases each). The CDR3 is made up of 19 amino acids. Germline lookup yields CDR1 LGHDT and CDR2 YNNKEL (reference sequence). Trimming took off 0 bases at V and 5 bases at J, with 22 bases between the two ends. CDR3 loop: CASSQDVRQGGIGTGELFF. CDR3 DNA sequence: TGTGCCAGCAGCCAAGATGTCCGCCAGGGGGGGATTGGTACCGGGGAGCTGTTTTTT.

The chain joins TRBV9 to TRBJ2-3; TRBD1 might be the D (5 bases). The ends were cut back, 2 bases at V and 0 bases at J, with 10 bases in the middle. The CDR3 totals 15 residues. Per the germline V gene, CDR1 is SGDLS and CDR2 is YYNGEE. The CDR3 DNA sequence: TGTGCCAGCAGCGTGGACATCTCTAGCACAGATACGCAGTATTTT. It encodes CASSVDISSTDTQYF.

The chain recombines TRBV12-3 or TRBV12-4 with TRBJ1-6, with 10 bases that match TRBD1. J lost 12 bases, V lost 6 bases, and 5 bases had no gene match. The CDR3 spans 13 residues. The CDR3 DNA follows: TGTGCCAGCAGCTTGGGACAGGGGATACCCCTCCACTTT. It yields the protein CASSLGQGIPLHF.

The chain joins TRBV15 to TRBJ2-2; 9 positions match TRBD2. After removal of 0 bases from V and 6 bases from J, the junction contained 5 bases not matched to a gene. Looked up from germline, CDR1 is LNHNV and CDR2 is YYDKDF (reference sequence). The CDR3 is 16 residues long. In DNA, the CDR3 is TGTGCCACCAGCAGAGATGAGGGACTAGCTGCCGGGGAGCTGTTTTTT. Encoded protein: CATSRDEGLAAGELFF.

The chain has TRBV5-1 and TRBJ2-7; D uncertain. CDR1 is SGHRS, CDR2 YFSETQ, per germline. The CDR3 spans 12 residues. V was cut by 4 bases and J by 2 bases, with 7 bases left in between. CDR3 loop: CASSRDPYEQYF. In DNA, the CDR3 is TGCGCCAGCAGCAGGGATCCCTACGAGCAGTACTTC.

V and J are TRBV15 and TRBJ1-2; 9 positions agree with TRBD1. Germline CDR1 reads LNHNV; CDR2 reads YYDKDF (reference sequence). This CDR3 contains 15 residues. Trimming at V came to 3 bases and at J to 4 bases, leaving 6 bases not matched to a gene. The CDR3 nucleotides read TGTGCCACCAGCAGGACAGGGGGGCAATCCTATGGCTACACCTTC. It specifies CATSRTGGQSYGYTF.

The table lists this clonotype with a few counts. The genes are TRBV20-1 and TRBJ1-2; 8 bases are a match to TRBD1. The germline CDR1 and CDR2 sequences are DFQATT and SNEGSKA (reference sequence). V trimming: 6 bases; J trimming: 2 bases; junction bases outside the gene matches: 11. The CDR3 extends over 15 amino acids. CDR3 DNA: TGCAGTGCACCGACAGGGGCCCTTCGAAACTATGGCTACACCTTC. This translates into CSAPTGALRNYGYTF.